Each of the 18 T cell receptor beta chains below was sequenced from the same sample in a study of response to subunit inactivated influenza vaccine. TCRdb itself ran the RT-PCR reads through MiXCR, one entry per CDR3 protein. The sample includes roughly 700,000 distinct CDR3 sequences, around 13% of them seen just once. The sample here was PBMCs from blood, taken 14 to 15 days before vaccination. Receptors originate from a man aged 50-59 years who received an inactivated influenza vaccine.

This clonotype was found a few times. V is TRBV9 and J is TRBJ2-1; 9 nucleotides align to TRBD1. Per germline, CDR1 SGDLS and CDR2 YYNGEE. There are 16 residues in the CDR3. V shed 3 bases, J shed 6 bases, and the junction held 10 bases outside the gene matches. The chain's CDR3 is CASSAPRTGASNEQFF. The CDR3 DNA is TGTGCCAGCAGCGCCCCGAGGACAGGGGCGTCCAATGAGCAGTTCTTC.

The rearrangement uses TRBV20-1 and TRBJ2-7; TRBD2 matches 9 bases. Germline V gene data show CDR1 as DFQATT and CDR2 as SNEGSKA (reference sequence). The CDR3 runs 14 residues. With V trimmed by 1 base and J by 2 bases, 3 bases remained unmatched. The CDR3 nucleotides are TGCAGTGCTAGAGGTAGCGGGGGCCCCTACGAGCAGTACTTC. Protein product: CSARGSGGPYEQYF.

This clonotype was detected a few times. The chain has TRBV15 and TRBJ2-5; the D gene could be TRBD1 or TRBD2 (5 bases each). V was clipped by 4 bases and J by 5 bases, with 17 bases between them. Germline V CDR1 and CDR2: LNHNV, YYDKDF (reference sequence). The length of the CDR3 is 15 residues. The CDR3 region is CATSTDWGIRETQYF. Here the CDR3 DNA reads TGTGCCACCAGCACAGATTGGGGGATCCGGGAGACCCAGTACTTC.

This chain joins TRBV7-2 and TRBJ2-3; 7 bases match TRBD2. The germline gives CDR1 SGHTA, CDR2 FQGNSA. After removal of 3 bases from V and 2 bases from J, the junction contained 11 bases not matched to a gene. The CDR3 contains 17 residues. The CDR3 region is CASSFLASSGITDTQYF. The CDR3 DNA sequence: TGTGCCAGCAGCTTCTTGGCGTCTAGCGGTATCACAGATACGCAGTATTTT.

This sequence joins TRBV4-3 and TRBJ2-7, with D tentatively TRBD2 (6 bases). V dropped 0 bases and J dropped 4 bases, with 25 bases sitting between them. Germline loops: CDR1 LGHNA, CDR2 YSLEER. The CDR3 has 19 amino acids. Here the CDR3 reads CASSQDLDYTLSANYEQYF. CDR3 sequence (DNA): TGCGCCAGCAGCCAAGATTTGGACTATACCTTATCGGCAAATTACGAGCAGTACTTC.

The V call is TRBV24-1, the J call TRBJ2-1; TRBD1 aligns across 7 bases. The CDR3 extends over 13 amino acids. Germline CDR1 is KGHDR and CDR2 is SFDVKD. V dropped 4 bases and J dropped 6; count of bases not matched to a gene: 2. CDR3 bases: TGTGCCACCAGTGACCGGGACAGCAATGAGCAGTTCTTC. Protein product: CATSDRDSNEQFF.

The V call is TRBV15, the J call TRBJ2-2; D unresolved. The germline V and J ends were trimmed by 0 bases and 1 base, with 6 bases remaining between them. CDR3 size: 15 residues. Germline V gene lookup returns CDR1 LNHNV and CDR2 YYDKDF (reference sequence). The CDR3 DNA follows: TGTGCCACCAGCAGAGATTGGTTGAACACCGGGGAGCTGTTTTTT. This gives the protein CATSRDWLNTGELFF. Variable domain in full (rest from reference TRBV15 and TRBJ2-2): DAMVIQNPRYQVTQFGKPVTLSCSQTLNHNVMYWYQQKSSQAPKLLFHYYDKDFNNEADTPDNFQSRRPNTSFCFLDIRSPGLGDTAMYLCATSRDWLNTGELFFGEGSRLTVL.

This clonotype was detected only a few times. This chain uses TRBV2 with TRBJ2-1, with D tentatively TRBD1 or TRBD2 (5 bases each). Trimming cost V 4 bases and J 2 bases, with 12 bases left between them. This CDR3 has 15 amino acids. Germline assignment: CDR1 SNHLY and CDR2 FYNNEI. The CDR3: CASSVPGTPYNEQFF. CDR3 DNA: TGTGCCAGCAGTGTACCTGGGACCCCCTACAATGAGCAGTTCTTC.

As to this clonotype: A much larger clone lies a single base off, so this may be a read error. The V gene is TRBV12-3 or TRBV12-4, the J gene TRBJ1-1; D remains unclear. The length of the CDR3 is 14 residues. Trimming pared 5 bases from V and 0 bases from J, leaving 10 bases between. For the CDR3, the DNA is TGTGCCAGCAGTCTCGAGTGGATGAACACTGAAGCTTTCTTT. This encodes CASSLEWMNTEAFF.

Ten or more counts support this clonotype. This chain joins TRBV7-9 and TRBJ1-2, with TRBD1 identical over 11 bases. Germline V CDR1 and CDR2: SEHNR, FQNEAQ (reference sequence). The CDR3 loop spans 15 amino acids. J lost 2 bases, V lost 8 bases, and 7 bases had no gene match. The CDR3 is CASGVGTGGNYGYTF. CDR3 DNA sequence: TGTGCCAGCGGTGTAGGGACAGGGGGAAACTATGGCTACACCTTC.

Of note for this clonotype: A much larger clonotype is one base distant, so this may be a read error. This chain connects TRBV7-3 to TRBJ2-1, with a tentative D call TRBD2 (7 bases). Germline values: CDR1 SGHTA, CDR2 FQGTGA. CDR3 length: 15 amino acids. The CDR3 here is CASSLWGEGHNQQFF. The CDR3 DNA is TGTGCCAGCAGCTTATGGGGGGAGGGACACAATCAGCAGTTCTTC.

For this clonotype: A read error may be the cause here, since a much bigger clone is one base away. This sequence joins TRBV5-1 and TRBJ2-7; D not resolved. Trimming pared 4 bases from V and 2 bases from J, leaving 16 bases between. Germline CDR1 is SGHRS and CDR2 is YFSETQ. The CDR3 extends over 15 amino acids. CDR3 sequence reads: CASSVNSAQTYEQYF. The CDR3 DNA sequence: TGCGCCAGCAGCGTGAACAGTGCTCAGACCTACGAGCAGTACTTC.

This clonotype was observed a handful of times. The rearrangement links TRBV19 to TRBJ2-5; no clear D gene. The CDR3 consists of 13 residues. V lost 1 base to trimming and J lost 3 bases, with 6 bases between them. The germline V gene encodes CDR1 LNHDA and CDR2 SQIVND (reference sequence). The chain's CDR3 is CASSIAVKETQYF. As DNA, the CDR3 is TGTGCCAGTAGTATAGCCGTCAAAGAGACCCAGTACTTC. The variable domain in full, with the rest retrieved from reference TRBV19 and TRBJ2-5, is DGGITQSPKYLFRKEGQNVTLSCEQNLNHDAMYWYRQDPGQGLRLIYYSQIVNDFQKGDIAEGYSVSREKKESFPLTVTSAQKNPTAFYLCASSIAVKETQYFGPGTRLLVL.

There are a few counts of this clonotype. This chain connects TRBV12-3 or TRBV12-4 to TRBJ1-1; D is perhaps TRBD1 (6 bases). V dropped 7 bases and J dropped 4 bases, with 13 bases sitting between them. The length of the CDR3 is 13 residues. CDR3 bases: TGTGCCAGCACCCGGGACACCTTCACTGAAGCTTTCTTT. This encodes CASTRDTFTEAFF.

The V and J genes are TRBV7-2 and TRBJ1-5, with D possibly TRBD1 on 5 matching bases. CDR1 is SGHTA, CDR2 FQGNSA, per germline. The CDR3 covers 14 residues. V shed 5 bases and J shed 2 bases, with 10 bases lying between them. CDR3 loop: CASSPWGGNQPQHF. The DNA of the CDR3 is TGTGCCAGCAGCCCCTGGGGGGGCAATCAGCCCCAGCATTTT.

This clonotype has more than one count but fewer than ten. This sequence joins TRBV20-1 and TRBJ1-5; no clear D gene. The CDR3 loop spans 14 amino acids. Trimming took off 4 bases at V and 8 bases at J, with 18 bases between the two ends. Germline V gene data show CDR1 as DFQATT and CDR2 as SNEGSKA (reference sequence). The CDR3 loop reads CSATPGGPIEPQHF. Written as DNA, the CDR3 is TGCAGTGCTACCCCAGGTGGTCCAATCGAGCCCCAGCATTTT.

This chain joins TRBV4-2 and TRBJ1-2; maybe TRBD1 (5 bases). The length of the CDR3 is 14 residues. Germline CDR1 and CDR2: LGHNA and YNFKEQ. Trimming pared 4 bases from V and 8 bases from J, leaving 17 bases between. As DNA, the CDR3 is TGTGCCAGCAGCCGTAACACCGGGGCAGACGGCTACACCTTC. Its translation: CASSRNTGADGYTF.

In this sample, this clonotype turned up many times. The chain's CDR3 is CASSLGAPGLAGDNEQFF. The DNA for the CDR3 is TGTGCCAGCAGCTTAGGAGCCCCGGGACTAGCGGGGGACAATGAGCAGTTCTTC. The chain has TRBV11-1 and TRBJ2-1, with 14 bases identical to TRBD2. The length of the CDR3 is 18 residues. The germline V gene has CDR1 SGHAT and CDR2 FQDESV (reference sequence). J was trimmed by 5 bases and V by 1 base; bases with no gene match: 7.